A selection of T cell receptor beta chains follows, all from one sample in a study of long-term antiretroviral therapy in people with HIV. The assay was immunoSEQ multiplex PCR, and TCRdb's table has in-frame clones only and misses some. The data show 20,000 to 25,000 clones, around 81% seen once. The sequencing here drew on unsorted PBMCs, taken roughly 4 years after starting antiretroviral therapy. These receptors were collected from a man aged 18 to 29 with HIV. Each CDR3 is given with its conserved first and last residue. The D gene is left open where the match is weak. Size values are once, few and many counts, or a class for expanded clones, and some rows have none.

J gene,V gene,D gene,clone size,CDR3 DNA,CDR3 protein
TRBJ2-3,TRBV25-1,.,.,TGTGCCAGCACTGATTCGGGGTCCGGCACAGATACGCAGTATTTT,CASTDSGSGTDTQYF
TRBJ2-5,TRBV27,.,.,TGTGCCAGCAGTTTAACGGCCGCCCAAGAGACCCAGTACTTC,CASSLTAAQETQYF
TRBJ2-1,TRBV9,TRBD2,.,TGTGCCAGCAGCGCCAGACTAGCGGGGTACAATGAGCAGTTCTTC,CASSARLAGYNEQFF
TRBJ1-5,TRBV27,.,few,TGTGCCAGCAGTTTGGGCGGTTTTGGCAATCAGCCCCAGCATTTT,CASSLGGFGNQPQHF
TRBJ1-2,TRBV6-5,.,.,TGTGCCAGCAGTTACGGTCAATACTATGGCTACACCTTC,CASSYGQYYGYTF
TRBJ2-7,TRBV5-1,.,.,TGCGCCAGCAGCTCCGACCAGAGGGGCCTCCACGAGCAGTACTTC,CASSSDQRGLHEQYF
TRBJ1-1,TRBV2,.,once,TGTGCCAGCAGCCAGGGGAGGCCTGAAGCTTTCTTT,CASSQGRPEAFF
TRBJ1-1,TRBV7-8,TRBD1,.,TGTGCCAGCAGCTTACGGACAGGGGCGGATGAAGCTTTCTTT,CASSLRTGADEAFF
TRBJ1-2,TRBV5-4,.,few,TGTGCCAGCAGCTTGTCAACGGGATATGGCTACACCTTC,CASSLSTGYGYTF
TRBJ1-5,TRBV5-5,.,.,TGTGCCAGCAGCTCGGGGGTAGGCCTTCAGCCCCAGCATTTT,CASSSGVGLQPQHF
TRBJ1-1,TRBV7-3,.,.,TGTGCCAGCAGCCAAGGGGCGCGTGGTAACACTGAAGCTTTCTTT,CASSQGARGNTEAFF
TRBJ1-2,TRBV18,TRBD1,.,TGTGCCAGCTCACCACGCGCGGACAGGGGGCTCTATGGCTACACCTTC,CASSPRADRGLYGYTF
TRBJ2-3,TRBV6-4,TRBD2,.,TGTGCCAGCAGTGACTCGACTAGCGGGGGGGCAGATACGCAGTATTTT,CASSDSTSGGADTQYF
TRBJ1-2,TRBV6-1,.,.,TGTGCCAGCACCCCCGACGGGTTGAATCGGTATGGCTACACCTTC,CASTPDGLNRYGYTF
TRBJ2-3,TRBV28,.,.,TGTGCCAGCAGTCCAACGCCGGAGTCCGGCACAGATACGCAGTATTTT,CASSPTPESGTDTQYF